The present entry profiles one T cell receptor beta chain with its context. This clone has a single count. Its binding antigen is unknown. Qualities for individual bases were not recorded, and no much larger clone is one base off. This specimen belongs to a study of blood T cell repertoires in COVID-19 (dated by TCRdb to the early 2020s). Study-level background: Samples covering the acute and convalescent phases of COVID-19 were provided by collaborators in the United States, Italy and Spain. The prospective study material was composed of cDNA or gDNA derived from T cells, B-cell-depleted T cells, or PBMCs. Subjects who had been exposed to COVID-19, were actively infected with it, or had recovered from it provided the deeply sampled blood TCRbeta repertoires that made up the dataset. The repertoires were made available in a free public database intended to serve as a resource for research on the immune response to SARS-CoV-2. Samples came from the ongoing ImmuneRACE study (first 160 participants) plus 1,254 subjects from 6 global collaborators. Sample metadata almost always included a de-identified subject ID, COVID-19 status, age in years and sex. Where HLA class I and class II types were available, the types were taken from metadata supplied by the sample provider, not from assay-based typing.

The collaborating institutions used their own protocols to collect whole blood in K2EDTA tubes. For TCRbeta analysis, collaborator samples were shipped as frozen whole blood, as isolated PBMCs, or as DNA extracted from either sample type. TCRbeta CDR3 regions were amplified from genomic DNA by means of the immunoSEQ Assay, a bias-controlled multiplex PCR. The original pipeline was this. Nucleated cell counts per sample were estimated from amplification of reference gene primers within the assay. To quantify the absolute abundance of each unique TCRbeta CDR3 rearrangement, sequence reads were collapsed and filtered. Productive Simpson clonality was computed per sample as the square root of Simpson's diversity index over productive rearrangements. TCRdb provides this immuneACCESS table in a form limited to in-frame rearrangements. Some clones are lacking; in checked studies, under half of them reflect an unresolved V gene, and why the rest are absent is not known. V, J and clone size were drawn from that table, and D and trimming were deduced from the DNA. This sample lists approximately 150,000 clones; around 90% were detected once. Of the sample, roughly 4% is held by the ten largest clones.

General findings and caveats noted by the study authors: How much clinical and demographic metadata was included differed by source and by participant, and the metadata was provided uncurated.

Looking up the germline V gene yields CDR1 SGHRS and CDR2 YFSETQ. From its cysteine to its phenylalanine, the CDR3 spans 15 amino acids. Only CDR3 DNA is held: 45 bases, read in frame from base 1. V is reduced by 0 bases and J by 7 bases, leaving a spacing of 11 bases between them. Input material: peripheral blood. This TCR derives from a woman aged 55-69 years with active or convalescent COVID-19. The V and J segments used are TRBV5-1 and TRBJ1-6, and the D gene may be TRBD1, 5 bases matching. This receptor carries the CDR3 CASSLVGTANSPLHF. The sequenced DNA: TGCGCCAGCAGCTTGGTTGGGACTGCAAATTCACCCCTCCACTTT.